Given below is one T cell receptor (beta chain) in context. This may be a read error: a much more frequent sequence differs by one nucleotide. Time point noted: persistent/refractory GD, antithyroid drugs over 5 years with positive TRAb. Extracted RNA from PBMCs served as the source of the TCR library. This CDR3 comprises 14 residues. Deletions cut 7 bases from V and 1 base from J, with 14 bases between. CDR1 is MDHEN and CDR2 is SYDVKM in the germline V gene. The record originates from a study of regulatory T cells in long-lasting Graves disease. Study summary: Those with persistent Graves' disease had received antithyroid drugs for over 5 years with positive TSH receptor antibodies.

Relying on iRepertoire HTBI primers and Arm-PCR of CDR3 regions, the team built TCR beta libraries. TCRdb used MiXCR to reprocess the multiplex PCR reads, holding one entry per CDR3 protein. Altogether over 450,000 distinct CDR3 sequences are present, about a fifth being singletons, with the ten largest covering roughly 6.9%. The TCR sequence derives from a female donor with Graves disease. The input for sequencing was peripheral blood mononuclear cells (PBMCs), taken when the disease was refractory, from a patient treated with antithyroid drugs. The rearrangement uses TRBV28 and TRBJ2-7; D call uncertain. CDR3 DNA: TGTGCCAGCATCAAATCCAGTGGGTCCTACGAGCAGTACTTC. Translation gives CASIKSSGSYEQYF. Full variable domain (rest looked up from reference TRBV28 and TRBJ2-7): DVKVTQSSRYLVKRTGEKVFLECVQDMDHENMFWYRQDPGLGLRLIYFSYDVKMKEKGDIPEGYSVSREKKERFSLILESASTNQTSMYLCASIKSSGSYEQYFGPGTRLTVT.